Sequencing of this TCR beta chain was carried out in a study of T cell responses to AZD1222 COVID-19 vaccine. Study observations and caveats: Baseline seropositivity characterized only a handful of AZD1222 recipients. Vaccine-associated CD4 TCRs ranged over spike, dominating at 160-218 and 743-854. The sample set comprised mostly white British donors with more females, and clonal diversity was possibly underestimated.

Concerning this clone: The antigen is not known.

CDR3 length equals 13 residues. The ends were cut back, 8 bases at V and 8 bases at J, with 15 bases in the middle. The V gene's germline CDR1 is LNHDA and CDR2 SQIVND (reference sequence). The assay was immunoSEQ multiplex PCR, and TCRdb's table has in-frame clones only and misses some. Of more than 85,000 clones in the sample, 87% were seen once. The receptor was isolated from an adult in good health. This chain links TRBV19 with TRBJ1-4; no definite D call. The material was peripheral blood, obtained on day 0 of AZD1222 vaccination. The CDR3 bases are TGTGCCAGTTTTGCCATTCTTGAGGAAAAACTGTTTTTT. Encoded protein: CASFAILEEKLFF. The full variable domain, in which reference TRBV19 and TRBJ1-4 provide the parts outside the CDR3, is DGGITQSPKYLFRKEGQNVTLSCEQNLNHDAMYWYRQDPGQGLRLIYYSQIVNDFQKGDIAEGYSVSREKKESFPLTVTSAQKNPTAFYLCASFAILEEKLFFGSGTQLSVL.